The next 16 T cell receptor beta chains were all read from a single sample in a study of T cells after somatic rescue of genetic block. Assay: immunoSEQ multiplex PCR; the TCRdb copy retains only in-frame clones and omits some. The sample carries around 70,000 clones, less than 95% recorded once. The sequenced sample was peripheral blood mononuclear cells (PBMCs). Every receptor here comes from a man aged 40-49 years.

V is TRBV7-9 and J is TRBJ1-1; D unresolved. The CDR3 has 13 residues. Trimming pared 1 base from V and 6 bases from J, leaving 9 bases between. Germline V CDR1 and CDR2: SEHNR, FQNEAQ (reference sequence). CDR3 loop: CASSLEGGAEAFF. As DNA, the CDR3 is TGTGCCAGCAGCTTAGAGGGCGGGGCTGAAGCTTTCTTT.

The genes are TRBV27 and TRBJ2-7; D possibly corresponds to TRBD1 (5 bases). This CDR3 comprises 13 residues. Germline V gene lookup returns CDR1 MNHEY and CDR2 SMNVEV (reference sequence). Trimming pared 4 bases from V and 1 base from J, leaving 8 bases between. The CDR3 DNA sequence: TGTGCCAGCAGTTCTTCAGGGTCCTACGAGCAGTACTTC. It specifies CASSSSGSYEQYF.

Remarks on this clone: Germline is not matched at one junction end, which may reflect a read error. This chain uses TRBV11-2 with TRBJ1-1, with 11 bases lining up with TRBD1. CDR1 and CDR2 from the germline V gene are SGHAT and FQNNGV. The CDR3 loop spans 16 amino acids. The CDR3 here is CASSLGTGGRNIEAFF. CDR3 coding DNA: TGTGCCAGCAGCTTAGGGACAGGGGGCCGCAACATTGAAGCTTTCTTT.

The chain employs TRBV5-4 and TRBJ2-1; no clear D gene. The length of the CDR3 is 16 residues. V lost 4 bases and J lost 1, with 15 bases in between. Germline CDR1 is SGHNT and CDR2 is YYREEE (reference sequence). The CDR3 region is CASSTPRAVSYNEQFF. The CDR3 DNA reads as TGTGCCAGCAGCACCCCTAGGGCTGTTTCCTACAATGAGCAGTTCTTC.

V gene TRBV15 combines with J gene TRBJ1-6; no clear D. The V and J ends lost 0 bases and 7 bases respectively, with 4 bases between them. Per germline, CDR1 LNHNV and CDR2 YYDKDF (reference sequence). The CDR3 contains 13 residues. The CDR3 reads CATSRDPNSPLHF. CDR3 DNA sequence: TGTGCCACCAGCAGAGATCCAAATTCACCCCTCCACTTT.

J is TRBJ2-2 and V is TRBV5-1; 8 bases match TRBD1. V lost 4 bases and J lost 4; bases outside the gene matches: 9. Germline V gene sequence: CDR1 SGHRS, CDR2 YFSETQ. The CDR3 covers 16 residues. CDR3 nucleotides: TGCGCCAGCAGCCCCGGACAGGGAGGTGGCACCGGGGAGCTGTTTTTT. It translates to CASSPGQGGGTGELFF.

This chain uses TRBV4-2 with TRBJ1-2; D perhaps matches TRBD1 (5 bases). V was cut by 2 bases and J by 3 bases, with 19 bases left in between. Germline CDR1 reads LGHNA; CDR2 reads YNFKEQ. The CDR3 is 17 residues long. The CDR3 DNA reads as TGTGCCAGCAGCCAAAGTCCCTCCCGGACAAGGGACTATGGCTACACCTTC. As protein: CASSQSPSRTRDYGYTF.

The gene calls are TRBV20-1 and TRBJ1-1, with D unresolved. Germline assignment: CDR1 DFQATT and CDR2 SNEGSKA (reference sequence). Trimming cost V 8 bases and J 1 base, with 8 bases left between them. This CDR3 spans 11 amino acids. The CDR3 DNA reads TGCAGTTCCCCTGAGAACACTGAAGCTTTCTTT. This encodes CSSPENTEAFF.

The V gene is TRBV4-1, the J gene TRBJ2-5; no clear D. The V gene lost 1 base and the J gene lost 5 bases, with 8 bases spanning the gap. This CDR3 has 13 amino acids. The germline CDR1 and CDR2 sequences are MGHRA and YSYEKL. The CDR3 bases are TGCGCCAGCAGCCAAGGAGACCGGGAGACCCAGTACTTC. Residues: CASSQGDRETQYF.

The genes are TRBV2 and TRBJ2-5, with TRBD2 matching over 9 bases. Trimming cost V 8 bases and J 5 bases; bases outside gene matches: 9. There are 14 residues in the CDR3. Germline V gene sequence: CDR1 SNHLY, CDR2 FYNNEI. CDR3 amino acids: CASFGRGGPETQYF. In DNA, the CDR3 is TGTGCCAGCTTCGGGCGGGGGGGCCCTGAGACCCAGTACTTC.

The chain joins TRBV13 to TRBJ1-1; perhaps TRBD1 as D (5 bases). The V gene's germline CDR1 is PRHDT and CDR2 FYEKMQ (reference sequence). V lost 11 bases to trimming and J lost 3 bases, with 31 bases between them. The CDR3 is made up of 18 amino acids. The CDR3 is CACSTKGWGPKRDTEAFF. For the CDR3, the DNA is TGTGCCTGTTCCACGAAGGGCTGGGGCCCCAAAAGGGACACTGAAGCTTTCTTT.

The chain has TRBV10-2 and TRBJ1-6; TRBD1 aligns across 8 bases. Germline V gives CDR1 WSHSY, CDR2 SAAADI. J was trimmed by 11 bases and V by 8 bases; bases with no gene match: 8. There are 13 residues in the CDR3. CDR3 nucleotides: TGCGCCAGCGATCTCAACAGGGGGACACCCCTCCACTTT. Protein sequence: CASDLNRGTPLHF.

This clone was counted a few times. The chain combines TRBV19 with TRBJ1-5; tentatively, D is TRBD1 (6 bases). The CDR3 is 15 residues long. In germline, CDR1 is LNHDA, CDR2 SQIVND (reference sequence). V was shortened by 5 bases and J by 7 bases, with 18 bases between the two germline ends. The CDR3 coding sequence is TGTGCCAGTAGTGATTGGACAGCTTCGGGGCAGCCCCAGCATTTT. Its protein product is CASSDWTASGQPQHF.

This chain links TRBV29-1 with TRBJ1-2; no clear D gene. CDR3 length equals 12 residues. V was clipped by 2 bases and J by 5 bases, with 9 bases between them. CDR1 is SQVTM, CDR2 ANQGSEA, per germline. CDR3 loop: CSVESKPYGYTF. CDR3 nucleotides: TGCAGCGTTGAATCAAAACCTTATGGCTACACCTTC.

V is TRBV5-5 and J is TRBJ2-7, with no clear D. V shed 2 bases and J shed 3 bases, with 12 bases lying between them. The CDR3 is 14 amino acids. Germline-derived CDR1 and CDR2 are SGHKS and YYEKEE (reference sequence). In DNA form, the CDR3 reads TGTGCCAGCAGCTTCTGGGATTCGGTCTACGAGCAGTACTTC. It yields the protein CASSFWDSVYEQYF.

This rearrangement joins TRBV21-1 to TRBJ1-4. TRBV21-1 constitutes a pseudogene. The CDR3 spans 14 residues. The CDR3 sequence: CASSTRALNEKLFF. CDR3 DNA: TGTGCCAGCAGCACCCGGGCCCTAAATGAAAAACTGTTTTTT.